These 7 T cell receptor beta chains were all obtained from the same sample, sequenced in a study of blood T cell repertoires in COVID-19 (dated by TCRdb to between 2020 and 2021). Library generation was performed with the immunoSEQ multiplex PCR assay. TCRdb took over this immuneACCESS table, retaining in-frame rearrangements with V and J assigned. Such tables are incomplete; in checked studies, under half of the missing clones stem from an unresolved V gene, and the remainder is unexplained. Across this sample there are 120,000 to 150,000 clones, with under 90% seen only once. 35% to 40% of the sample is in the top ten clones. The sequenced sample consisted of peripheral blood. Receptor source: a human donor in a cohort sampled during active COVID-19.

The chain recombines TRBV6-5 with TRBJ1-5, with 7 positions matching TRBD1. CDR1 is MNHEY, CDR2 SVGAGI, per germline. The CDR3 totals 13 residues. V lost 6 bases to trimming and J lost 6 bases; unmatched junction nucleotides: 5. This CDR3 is CASRPTGSQPQHF. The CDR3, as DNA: TGTGCCAGCAGGCCGACAGGGAGTCAGCCCCAGCATTTT.

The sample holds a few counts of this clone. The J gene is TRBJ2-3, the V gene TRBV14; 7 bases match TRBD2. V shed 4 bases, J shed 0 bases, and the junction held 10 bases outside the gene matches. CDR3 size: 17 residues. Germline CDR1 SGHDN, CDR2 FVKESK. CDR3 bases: TGTGCCAGCAGCCCCTTTTCAGGCGGGGGTAGCACAGATACGCAGTATTTT. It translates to CASSPFSGGGSTDTQYF.

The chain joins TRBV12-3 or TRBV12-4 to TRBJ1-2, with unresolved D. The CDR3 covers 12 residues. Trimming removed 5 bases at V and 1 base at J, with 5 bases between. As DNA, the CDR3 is TGTGCCAGCAGTGTTATTAACTATGGCTACACCTTC. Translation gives CASSVINYGYTF.

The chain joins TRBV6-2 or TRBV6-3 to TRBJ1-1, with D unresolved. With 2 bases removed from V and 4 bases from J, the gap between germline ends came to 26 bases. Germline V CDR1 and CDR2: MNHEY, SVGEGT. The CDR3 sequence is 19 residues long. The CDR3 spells CASSYMRRGFLSRSTEAFF. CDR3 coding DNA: TGTGCCAGCAGTTACATGAGGCGAGGATTTCTAAGTCGGAGCACTGAAGCTTTCTTT.

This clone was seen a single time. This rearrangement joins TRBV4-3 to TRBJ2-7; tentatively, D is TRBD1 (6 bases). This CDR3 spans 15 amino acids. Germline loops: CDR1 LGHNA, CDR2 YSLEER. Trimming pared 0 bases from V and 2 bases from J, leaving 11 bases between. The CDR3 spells CASSQENRDAYEQYF. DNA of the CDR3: TGCGCCAGCAGCCAAGAAAACAGGGACGCCTACGAGCAGTACTTC.

The CDR3 loop reads CASSTFGQGFPGELFF. CDR3 sequence (DNA): TGTGCCAGTAGTACGTTTGGACAGGGGTTCCCCGGGGAGCTGTTTTTT. This rearrangement joins TRBV19 to TRBJ2-2; 9 bases line up with TRBD1. The V gene's germline CDR1 is LNHDA and CDR2 SQIVND (reference sequence). The length of the CDR3 is 16 residues. The J segment lost 6 bases and the V segment lost 4 bases, leaving 9 bases of the junction unmatched.

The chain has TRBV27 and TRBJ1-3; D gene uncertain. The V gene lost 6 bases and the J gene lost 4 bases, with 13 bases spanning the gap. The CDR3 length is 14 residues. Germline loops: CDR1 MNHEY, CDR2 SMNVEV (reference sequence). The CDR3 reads CASSKIAQGNTIYF. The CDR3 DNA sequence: TGTGCCAGCAGCAAAATCGCACAGGGAAACACCATATATTTT.